This T cell receptor beta chain is from a study of T cells in Graves' hyperthyroidism and ophthalmopathy. For the study at large: Prior to any treatment, at the point of initial diagnosis, peripheral blood was collected. Whole-study results and caveats: Most expanded thyroid clonotypes above 0.001 recurred in blood.

A note on this clonotype: Its antigen remains unidentified.

Patients between 18 and 65 years old had hyperthyroidism, newly diagnosed and lasting under 2 months. This CDR3 has 15 residues. J gave up 4 bases and V 1 base, and 6 bases lay outside the gene matches. Germline V lookup: CDR1 MGHRA, CDR2 YSYEKL. The source material, RNA transcripts, was used to amplify TCR beta CDR3 regions. A set of HTBI primers served as the primers for a first-round RT-PCR of the TCR CDR3. TCRdb used MiXCR to reprocess the multiplex PCR reads, holding one entry per CDR3 protein. The sample records about 270,000 distinct CDR3 sequences, roughly 15% being singletons. The genes are TRBV4-1 and TRBJ1-2, with 7 bases matching TRBD1. Sample: blood. The receptor was isolated from a woman aged 50 to 60 with Graves' hyperthyroidism that later progressed to Graves' ophthalmopathy. The DNA of the CDR3 is TGCGCCAGCAGCCAAGCTCAAGGGACAGCCTATGGCTACACCTTC. Translating gives CASSQAQGTAYGYTF.